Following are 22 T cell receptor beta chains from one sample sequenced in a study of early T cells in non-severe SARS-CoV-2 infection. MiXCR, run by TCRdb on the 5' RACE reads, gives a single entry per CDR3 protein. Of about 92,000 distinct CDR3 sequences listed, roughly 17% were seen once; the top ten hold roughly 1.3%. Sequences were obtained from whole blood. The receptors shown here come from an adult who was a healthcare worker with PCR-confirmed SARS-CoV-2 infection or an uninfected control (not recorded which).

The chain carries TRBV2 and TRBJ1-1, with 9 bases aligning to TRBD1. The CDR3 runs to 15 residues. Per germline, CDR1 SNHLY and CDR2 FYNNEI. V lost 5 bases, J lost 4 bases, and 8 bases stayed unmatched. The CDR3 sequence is CASSRGQGQGTEAFF. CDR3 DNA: TGTGCCAGCAGTCGCGGACAGGGGCAGGGCACTGAAGCTTTCTTT.

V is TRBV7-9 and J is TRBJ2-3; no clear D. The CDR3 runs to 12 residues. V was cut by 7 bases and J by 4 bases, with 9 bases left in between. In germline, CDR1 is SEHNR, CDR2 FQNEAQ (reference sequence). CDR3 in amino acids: CASTPSADTQYF. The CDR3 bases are TGTGCCAGCACACCTTCGGCAGATACGCAGTATTTT.

The CDR3 loop reads CASSPLQGRGAEAFF. In nucleotides, the CDR3 is TGTGCCAGCTCACCCTTACAGGGGAGGGGCGCTGAAGCTTTCTTT. The V and J genes are TRBV18 and TRBJ1-1; 7 bases match TRBD1. The CDR3 extends over 15 amino acids. V shed 3 bases and J 6 bases; nucleotides not matched to a gene: 10. CDR1 is KGHSH and CDR2 is LQKENI in the germline V gene.

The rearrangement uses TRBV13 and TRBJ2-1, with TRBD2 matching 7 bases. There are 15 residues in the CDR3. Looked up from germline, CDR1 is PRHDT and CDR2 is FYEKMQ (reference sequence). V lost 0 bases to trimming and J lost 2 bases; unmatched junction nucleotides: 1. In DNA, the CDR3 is TGTGCCAGCAGCTTAGGACTAGCGACCTACAATGAGCAGTTCTTC. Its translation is CASSLGLATYNEQFF.

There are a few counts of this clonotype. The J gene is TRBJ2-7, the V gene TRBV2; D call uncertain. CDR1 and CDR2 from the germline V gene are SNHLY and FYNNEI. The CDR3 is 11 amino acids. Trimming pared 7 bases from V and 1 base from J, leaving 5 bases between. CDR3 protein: CASKQSYEQYF. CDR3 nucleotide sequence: TGTGCCAGCAAACAGTCCTACGAGCAGTACTTC.

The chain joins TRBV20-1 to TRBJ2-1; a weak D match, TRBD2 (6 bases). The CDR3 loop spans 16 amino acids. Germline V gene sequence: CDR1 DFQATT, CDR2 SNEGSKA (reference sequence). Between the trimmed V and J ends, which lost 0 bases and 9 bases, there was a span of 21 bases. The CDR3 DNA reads TGCAGTGCTAGAGATTTCATAGCGGTACTCGTCGGTGAGCAGTTCTTC. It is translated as CSARDFIAVLVGEQFF.

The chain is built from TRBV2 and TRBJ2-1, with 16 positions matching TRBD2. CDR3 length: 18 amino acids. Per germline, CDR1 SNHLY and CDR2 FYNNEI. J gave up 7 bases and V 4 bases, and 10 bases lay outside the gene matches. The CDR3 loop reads CASSGGTSGRAFRNEQFF. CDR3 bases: TGTGCCAGCAGTGGGGGGACTAGCGGGAGGGCCTTTCGGAATGAGCAGTTCTTC.

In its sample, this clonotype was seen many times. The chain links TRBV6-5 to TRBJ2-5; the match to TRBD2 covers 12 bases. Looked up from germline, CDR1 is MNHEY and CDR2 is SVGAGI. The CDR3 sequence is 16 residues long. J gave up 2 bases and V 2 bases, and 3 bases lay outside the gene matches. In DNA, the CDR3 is TGTGCCAGCAGTTACGGCGGACTAGCGGGGCAAGAGACCCAGTACTTC. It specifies CASSYGGLAGQETQYF.

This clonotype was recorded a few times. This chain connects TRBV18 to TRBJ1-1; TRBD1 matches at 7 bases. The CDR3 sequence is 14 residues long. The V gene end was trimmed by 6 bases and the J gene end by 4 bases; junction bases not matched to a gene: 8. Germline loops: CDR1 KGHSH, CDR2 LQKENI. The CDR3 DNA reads TGTGCCAGCTCCCGGACAGGAACCTTCACTGAAGCTTTCTTT. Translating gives CASSRTGTFTEAFF.

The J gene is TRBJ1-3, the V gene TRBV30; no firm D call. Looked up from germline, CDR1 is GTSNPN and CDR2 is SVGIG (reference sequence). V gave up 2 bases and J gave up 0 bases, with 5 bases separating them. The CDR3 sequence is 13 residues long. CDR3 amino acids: CAWSPGSGNTIYF. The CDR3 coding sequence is TGTGCCTGGAGTCCTGGCTCTGGAAACACCATATATTTT.

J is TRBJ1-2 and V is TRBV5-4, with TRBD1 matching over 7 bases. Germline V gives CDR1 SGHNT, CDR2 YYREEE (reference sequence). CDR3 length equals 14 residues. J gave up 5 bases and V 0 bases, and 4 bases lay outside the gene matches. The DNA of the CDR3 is TGTGCCAGCAGCTTGGGACAGGGTGGTTATGGCTACACCTTC. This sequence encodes CASSLGQGGYGYTF.

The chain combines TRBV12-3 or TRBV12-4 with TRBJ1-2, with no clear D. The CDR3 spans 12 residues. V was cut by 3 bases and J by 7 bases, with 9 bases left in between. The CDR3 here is CASSFSSSGYTF. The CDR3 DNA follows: TGTGCCAGCAGTTTTTCCTCTAGTGGCTACACCTTC.

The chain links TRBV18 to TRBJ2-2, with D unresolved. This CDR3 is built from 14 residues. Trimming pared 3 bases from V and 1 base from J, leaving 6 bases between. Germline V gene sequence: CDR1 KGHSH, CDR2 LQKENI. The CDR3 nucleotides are TGTGCCAGCTCACCCTACGGGAACACCGGGGAGCTGTTTTTT. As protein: CASSPYGNTGELFF. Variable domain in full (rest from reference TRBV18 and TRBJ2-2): NAGVMQNPRHLVRRRGQEARLRCSPMKGHSHVYWYRQLPEEGLKFMVYLQKENIIDESGMPKERFSAEFPKEGPSILRIQQVVRGDSAAYFCASSPYGNTGELFFGEGSRLTVL.

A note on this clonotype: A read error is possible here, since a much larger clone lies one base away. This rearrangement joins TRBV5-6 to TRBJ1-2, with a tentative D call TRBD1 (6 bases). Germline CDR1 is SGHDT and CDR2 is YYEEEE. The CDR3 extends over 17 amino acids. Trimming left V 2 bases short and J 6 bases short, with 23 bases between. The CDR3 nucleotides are TGTGCCAGCAGCTTTTTCACCGGGACAACCATTACTAATGGCTACACCTTC. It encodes CASSFFTGTTITNGYTF.

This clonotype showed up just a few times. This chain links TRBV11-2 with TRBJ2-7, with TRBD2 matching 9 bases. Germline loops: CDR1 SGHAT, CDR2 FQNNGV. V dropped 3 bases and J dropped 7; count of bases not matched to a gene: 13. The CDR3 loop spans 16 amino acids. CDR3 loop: CASSLIAGEVTKEQYF. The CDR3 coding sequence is TGTGCCAGCAGCTTGATAGCGGGAGAGGTAACGAAAGAGCAGTACTTC.

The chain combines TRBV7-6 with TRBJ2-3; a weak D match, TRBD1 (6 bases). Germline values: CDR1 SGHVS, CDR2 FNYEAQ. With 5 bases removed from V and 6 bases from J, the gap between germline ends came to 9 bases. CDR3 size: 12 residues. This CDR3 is CASSPRGDTQYF. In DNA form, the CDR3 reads TGTGCCAGCAGCCCCAGGGGTGATACGCAGTATTTT. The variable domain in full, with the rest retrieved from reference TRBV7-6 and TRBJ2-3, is GAGVSQSPRYKVTKRGQDVALRCDPISGHVSLYWYRQALGQGPEFLTYFNYEAQQDKSGLPNDRFSAERPEGSISTLTIQRTEQRDSAMYRCASSPRGDTQYFGPGTRLTVL.

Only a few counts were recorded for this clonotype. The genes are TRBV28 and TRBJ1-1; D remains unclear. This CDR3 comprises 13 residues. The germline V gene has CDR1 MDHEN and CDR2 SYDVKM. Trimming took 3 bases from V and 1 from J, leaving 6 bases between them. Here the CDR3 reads CASSFPRNTEAFF. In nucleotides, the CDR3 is TGTGCCAGCAGTTTTCCGCGGAACACTGAAGCTTTCTTT.

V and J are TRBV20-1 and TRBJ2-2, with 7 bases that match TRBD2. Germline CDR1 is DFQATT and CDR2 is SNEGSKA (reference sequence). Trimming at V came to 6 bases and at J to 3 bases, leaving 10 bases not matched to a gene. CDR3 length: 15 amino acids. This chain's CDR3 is CSAPREGGYTGELFF. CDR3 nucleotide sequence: TGCAGTGCCCCGAGGGAGGGAGGGTACACCGGGGAGCTGTTTTTT.

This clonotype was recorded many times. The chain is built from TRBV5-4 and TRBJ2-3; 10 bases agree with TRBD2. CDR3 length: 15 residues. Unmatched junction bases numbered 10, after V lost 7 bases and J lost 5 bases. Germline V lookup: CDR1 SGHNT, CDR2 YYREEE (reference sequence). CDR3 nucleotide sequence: TGTGCCAGCTCTAGGAGCGGGGGGGTAGGAGATACGCAGTATTTT. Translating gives CASSRSGGVGDTQYF.

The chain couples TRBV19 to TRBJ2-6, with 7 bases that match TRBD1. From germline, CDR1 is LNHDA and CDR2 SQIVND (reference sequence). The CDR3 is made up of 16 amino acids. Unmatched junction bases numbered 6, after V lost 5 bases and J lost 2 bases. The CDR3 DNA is TGTGCCAGTAGTCACCCAACAGGGGCTGGGGCCAACGTCCTGACTTTC. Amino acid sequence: CASSHPTGAGANVLTF.

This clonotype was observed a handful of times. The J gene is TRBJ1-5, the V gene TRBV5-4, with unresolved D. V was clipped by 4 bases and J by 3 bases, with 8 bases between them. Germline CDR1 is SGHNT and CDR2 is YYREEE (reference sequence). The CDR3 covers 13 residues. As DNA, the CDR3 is TGTGCCAGCAGCCCAGGTAACAATCAGCCCCAGCATTTT. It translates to CASSPGNNQPQHF.

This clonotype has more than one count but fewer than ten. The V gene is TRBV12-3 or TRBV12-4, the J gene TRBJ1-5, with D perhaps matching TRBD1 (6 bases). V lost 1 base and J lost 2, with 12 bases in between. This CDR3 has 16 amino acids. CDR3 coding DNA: TGTGCCAGCAGTTTAGATCCACAGGGAGGCAATCAGCCCCAGCATTTT. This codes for CASSLDPQGGNQPQHF.